This T cell receptor beta chain came from a study of cytomegalovirus exposure and HLA in healthy donors. Notes on the study in general: Most TCR beta V segments were productive about 90% or about 30% of the time in an earlier analysis.

Germline V CDR1 and CDR2: SGHRS, YFSETQ. The V and J ends lost 0 bases and 4 bases respectively, with 3 bases between them. There are 12 residues in the CDR3. The PCR used 60 Vbeta and 13 Jbeta primers. How the authors handled the data: Later, roughly 86 million unique TCR beta chains were counted in an analysis, and some 10 million of them were shared. Only in-frame clones appear in the TCRdb table, and some are missing; sequencing was by immunoSEQ multiplex PCR. The V and J calls and the clone size are those of that table, but D and trimming were determined from the DNA. The sample records 150,000 or so clones, around 73% being singletons. This clone has a handful of counts. Antigen specificity is unknown.

The J gene is TRBJ2-3, the V gene TRBV5-1; no definite D call. The TCR was taken from a woman under 30 in good health and CMV-seronegative. The specimen was PBMCs. The CDR3 DNA sequence: TGCGCCAGCAGCTTGGCAGCAGATACGCAGTATTTT. Translating gives CASSLAADTQYF. The whole variable domain, filled in from reference TRBV5-1 and TRBJ2-3, reads KAGVTQTPRYLIKTRGQQVTLSCSPISGHRSVSWYQQTPGQGLQFLFEYFSETQRNKGNFPGRFSGRQFSNSRSEMNVSTLELGDSALYLCASSLAADTQYFGPGTRLTVL.